Below, 16 T cell receptor beta chains from the same sample are listed, as sequenced in a study of OX40 agonist ivuxolimab in advanced cancers. Profiled with immunoSEQ multiplex PCR; TCRdb holds only in-frame clones, not every one. This sample has over 100,000 clones, with 85% to 95% found just once. The material was CD4+ or CD8+ T cells sorted from blood, obtained in a trial of the OX40 agonist ivuxolimab. These receptors came from an adult with an advanced solid tumor such as melanoma, head and neck, liver or kidney cancer.

The chain links TRBV7-9 to TRBJ2-1; D ambiguous. The V end was cut by 5 bases, the J end by 3 bases, with 17 bases between. Germline V CDR1 and CDR2: SEHNR, FQNEAQ (reference sequence). This CDR3 comprises 16 residues. The CDR3 DNA is TGTGCCAGCAGCCCTCGGACCCTAATCAACTACAATGAGCAGTTCTTC. Translation gives CASSPRTLINYNEQFF.

The chain combines TRBV18 with TRBJ1-1, with 7 bases identical to TRBD1. Looked up from germline, CDR1 is KGHSH and CDR2 is LQKENI. The CDR3 has 14 amino acids. The trim removed 5 bases at V and 4 bases at J, leaving 7 bases unmatched. The CDR3 sequence is CASSSSGGFTEAFF. CDR3 sequence (DNA): TGTGCCAGCTCATCCTCAGGGGGATTCACTGAAGCTTTCTTT.

The rearrangement links TRBV9 to TRBJ2-7, with 12 nucleotides matching TRBD1. Looked up from germline, CDR1 is SGDLS and CDR2 is YYNGEE. CDR3 size: 15 residues. V gave up 2 bases and J gave up 6 bases; unmatched junction bases: 6. CDR3 residues: CASSVTGTGGGEQYF. Here the CDR3 DNA reads TGTGCCAGCAGCGTCACCGGGACAGGGGGCGGCGAGCAGTACTTC. The full variable domain, rest sourced from reference TRBV9 and TRBJ2-7, is DSGVTQTPKHLITATGQRVTLRCSPRSGDLSVYWYQQSLDQGLQFLIQYYNGEERAKGNILERFSAQQFPDLHSELNLSSLELGDSALYFCASSVTGTGGGEQYFGPGTRLTVT.

The rearrangement uses TRBV5-6 and TRBJ2-3; 7 bases are shared with TRBD2. The CDR3 totals 16 residues. V was pared by 0 bases and J by 1 base, with 5 bases of the junction left unmatched. CDR1 SGHDT and CDR2 YYEEEE come from the germline V gene. The CDR3 nucleotides read TGTGCCAGCAGCTTGGCGGGAGGAACGCGCACAGATACGCAGTATTTT. Translating gives CASSLAGGTRTDTQYF.

The rearrangement uses TRBV14 and TRBJ1-1; possible D gene TRBD1, 6 bases. Germline V lookup: CDR1 SGHDN, CDR2 FVKESK. The V and J ends lost 3 bases and 6 bases respectively, with 14 bases between them. The CDR3 length is 14 residues. The CDR3 protein is CASSQWGGLAEAFF. CDR3 nucleotide sequence: TGTGCCAGCAGCCAGTGGGGGGGCTTAGCTGAAGCTTTCTTT.

On this clone: The junction and the germline gene differ at one end; a read error may be behind it. The chain carries TRBV5-1 and TRBJ1-2; D gene uncertain. The CDR3 spans 14 residues. CDR1 and CDR2 (germline): SGHRS, YFSETQ. CDR3 region: CASSAPAWDYGYTF. The CDR3 nucleotides are TGTGCCAGCAGCGCTCCGGCTTGGGACTATGGCTACACCTTC.

V usage is TRBV19 and J usage is TRBJ1-5, with 8 bases that match TRBD1. The length of the CDR3 is 14 residues. V trimming: 5 bases; J trimming: 4 bases; junction bases outside the gene matches: 4. Germline CDR1 reads LNHDA; CDR2 reads SQIVND (reference sequence). CDR3: CASSSGQGNQPQHF. The CDR3 DNA follows: TGTGCCAGTAGTTCAGGACAGGGAAATCAGCCCCAGCATTTT.

V usage is TRBV7-9 and J usage is TRBJ1-1; 10 bases are a match to TRBD1. V was clipped by 1 base and J by 14 bases; unmatched bases: 7. The germline V gene has CDR1 SEHNR and CDR2 FQNEAQ (reference sequence). The CDR3 spans 13 residues. The CDR3 region is CASSLGDRGRSFF. CDR3 sequence (DNA): TGTGCCAGCAGCTTAGGGGACAGGGGACGTAGCTTCTTT.

The rearrangement uses TRBV5-6 and TRBJ1-5; TRBD1 is a possible D gene (6 bases). The CDR3 sequence is 16 residues long. With 0 bases removed from V and 6 bases from J, the gap between germline ends came to 16 bases. Germline lookup yields CDR1 SGHDT and CDR2 YYEEEE. The CDR3 protein is CASSLAKGQGFQPQHF. The CDR3 DNA sequence: TGTGCCAGCAGCTTGGCCAAGGGGCAGGGGTTTCAGCCCCAGCATTTT.

This clone was counted a single time. The chain links TRBV7-2 to TRBJ1-2, with 7 bases fitting TRBD1. The germline V gene has CDR1 SGHTA and CDR2 FQGNSA. The V gene end was trimmed by 2 bases and the J gene end by 7 bases; junction bases not matched to a gene: 13. This CDR3 is built from 16 residues. The CDR3 region is CASSLMFQGGARGYTF. CDR3 DNA sequence: TGTGCCAGCAGCTTAATGTTTCAAGGGGGCGCGCGTGGCTACACCTTC.

This sequence joins TRBV11-3 and TRBJ1-2; D call uncertain. The germline V gene has CDR1 SGHNT and CDR2 YENEEA. The V end lost 0 bases, the J end lost 3 bases, and 5 bases lay between the germline ends. CDR3 length equals 13 residues. The CDR3 DNA is TGTGCCAGCAGCTTAGAACAGCACTATGGCTACACCTTC. Encoded protein: CASSLEQHYGYTF.

The chain recombines TRBV7-9 with TRBJ2-7, with 8 bases matching TRBD2. From germline, CDR1 is SEHNR and CDR2 FQNEAQ (reference sequence). The length of the CDR3 is 15 residues. The J segment lost 2 bases and the V segment lost 1 base, leaving 4 bases of the junction unmatched. The CDR3 here is CASSLEGLVAYEQYF. The CDR3 nucleotides are TGTGCCAGCAGCTTAGAGGGACTAGTAGCCTACGAGCAGTACTTC.

This clone appeared a single time. The genes are TRBV2 and TRBJ2-7, with 11 nucleotides matching TRBD1. Trimming cost V 4 bases and J 3 bases; bases outside gene matches: 2. The germline V gene encodes CDR1 SNHLY and CDR2 FYNNEI. The length of the CDR3 is 14 residues. The CDR3 bases are TGTGCCAGCAGTGTGGGACAGGGGGGCTACGAGCAGTACTTC. Translated, it gives CASSVGQGGYEQYF.

The rearrangement joins TRBV6-5 to TRBJ1-1; D unresolved. From germline, CDR1 is MNHEY and CDR2 SVGAGI. The length of the CDR3 is 14 residues. Trimming removed 2 bases from V and 5 bases from J, with 12 bases in between. CDR3 region: CASSYRGRWTEAFF. CDR3 sequence (DNA): TGTGCCAGCAGTTACCGGGGAAGGTGGACTGAAGCTTTCTTT.

The V call is TRBV7-8, the J call TRBJ2-7; possibly TRBD1 for D (7 bases). CDR1 is SGHVS and CDR2 is FQNEAQ in the germline V gene. V lost 7 bases and J 3 bases, leaving 19 bases between the germline ends. The CDR3 consists of 15 residues. The CDR3 DNA follows: TGTGCCAGCACCCAGGGGGGACACCGGAACTACGAGCAGTACTTC. It encodes CASTQGGHRNYEQYF. Drawing the rest from reference TRBV7-8 and TRBJ2-7, the complete variable domain is GAGVSQSPRYKVAKRGQDVALRCDPISGHVSLFWYQQALGQGPEFLTYFQNEAQLDKSGLPSDRFFAERPEGSVSTLKIQRTQQEDSAVYLCASTQGGHRNYEQYFGPGTRLTVT.

The J gene is TRBJ1-5, the V gene TRBV2; the D is unclear. The CDR3 sequence is 14 residues long. V was cut by 6 bases and J by 2 bases, with 11 bases left in between. CDR1 SNHLY and CDR2 FYNNEI come from the germline V gene. CDR3 in DNA: TGTGCCAGCAGGCCCGACGGCGGCAATCAGCCCCAGCATTTT. Its protein product is CASRPDGGNQPQHF.